These T cell receptor beta chains were read from a single sample in a study of identical twins. TCRdb processed the 5' RACE reads anew with MiXCR; each CDR3 protein has one entry. This table has hundreds of thousands of distinct CDR3 sequences, 20% to 25% appearing once. Another study also made use of these data, one on T cells expressing NK-cell markers.

Sequences were obtained from CD4+ T cells sorted from blood. Every receptor here comes from a woman between 18 and 30 years old in good health. The CDR3 runs from the conserved cysteine through the conserved F or W. A D gene is named only where the DNA matches it firmly. Only part of the rows carry a size: once, few, many, or a class if the clone is expanded.

V: TRBV5-6
size: many
J: TRBJ2-7
D: -
CDR3: CASSLQQGYEQYF
DNA: TGTGCCAGCAGCCTTCAACAGGGTTACGAGCAGTACTTC

V: TRBV29-1
size: -
J: TRBJ2-3
D: -
CDR3: CSVALGHATDTQYF
DNA: TGCAGCGTTGCTTTGGGACATGCGACAGATACGCAGTATTTT

V: TRBV4-1
size: few
J: TRBJ1-3
D: -
CDR3: CASSQDRGAGGNTIYF
DNA: TGCGCCAGCAGCCAAGATCGGGGGGCCGGAGGAAACACCATATATTTT

V: TRBV20-1
size: -
J: TRBJ2-7
D: -
CDR3: CSARFLEYEQYF
DNA: TGCAGTGCTAGGTTTTTAGAATACGAGCAGTACTTC

V: TRBV11-1
size: -
J: TRBJ2-1
D: -
CDR3: CASSTRTGGAYNEQFF
DNA: TGTGCCAGCAGCACCCGGACGGGTGGGGCCTACAATGAGCAGTTCTTC

V: TRBV5-6
size: once
J: TRBJ1-2
D: -
CDR3: CASSGRRYGYTF
DNA: TGTGCCAGCAGCGGACGACGGTATGGCTACACCTTC

V: TRBV10-3
size: -
J: TRBJ2-4
D: TRBD2
CDR3: CAISEGLAGGILAKNIQYF
DNA: TGTGCCATCAGTGAAGGGCTAGCGGGGGGTATACTAGCCAAAAACATTCAGTACTTC

V: TRBV6-1
size: -
J: TRBJ1-2
D: -
CDR3: CATARDRTQGNGYTF
DNA: TGTGCCACCGCCCGGGACCGAACGCAGGGGAATGGCTACACCTTC

V: TRBV20-1
size: few
J: TRBJ1-2
D: -
CDR3: CSARHGPRNYGYTF
DNA: TGCAGTGCCCGACACGGACCGAGGAACTATGGCTACACCTTC

V: TRBV20-1
size: -
J: TRBJ2-4
D: -
CDR3: CSASQGTNIQYF
DNA: TGCAGTGCTAGTCAGGGAACAAACATTCAGTACTTC

V: TRBV12-3/TRBV12-4
size: -
J: TRBJ2-7
D: -
CDR3: CASSSSSVGEQYF
DNA: TGTGCCAGCAGCTCTTCTAGCGTTGGCGAGCAGTACTTC

V: TRBV12-3/TRBV12-4
size: few
J: TRBJ1-5
D: -
CDR3: CASTIHDNQPQHF
DNA: TGTGCCAGCACCATACACGATAATCAGCCCCAGCATTTT

V: TRBV12-3/TRBV12-4
size: few
J: TRBJ1-2
D: -
CDR3: CASSLKKRGARGYTF
DNA: TGTGCCAGCAGTTTGAAGAAAAGGGGGGCGCGGGGCTACACCTTC

V: TRBV6-5
size: -
J: TRBJ2-2
D: TRBD2
CDR3: CASSYRTSGANTGELFF
DNA: TGTGCCAGCAGTTACCGGACTAGCGGGGCGAACACCGGGGAGCTGTTTTTT

V: TRBV5-6
size: -
J: TRBJ2-1
D: -
CDR3: CASSLRTGVTHNEQFF
DNA: TGTGCCAGCAGCTTGCGTACGGGGGTCACCCACAATGAGCAGTTCTTC

V: TRBV7-2
size: -
J: TRBJ2-3
D: -
CDR3: CASTAFRDTQYF
DNA: TGTGCCAGCACCGCTTTTCGGGATACGCAGTATTTT

V: TRBV7-9
size: -
J: TRBJ2-1
D: -
CDR3: CASSSDPIYNEQFF
DNA: TGTGCCAGCAGCTCCGATCCGATTTACAATGAGCAGTTCTTC

V: TRBV7-2
size: few
J: TRBJ1-1
D: -
CDR3: CASSFWANTEAFF
DNA: TGTGCCAGCAGCTTTTGGGCGAACACTGAAGCTTTCTTT

V: TRBV7-3
size: few
J: TRBJ2-5
D: -
CDR3: CASSSHIQETQYF
DNA: TGTGCCAGCAGCTCCCACATACAAGAGACCCAGTACTTC

V: TRBV5-1
size: -
J: TRBJ2-1
D: -
CDR3: CASSLRFWRGSYNEQFF
DNA: TGCGCCAGCAGCTTGCGCTTCTGGCGGGGCTCCTACAATGAGCAGTTCTTC

V: TRBV5-1
size: -
J: TRBJ2-1
D: -
CDR3: CASSLFGEALYNEQFF
DNA: TGCGCCAGCAGCTTGTTCGGGGAGGCCCTCTACAATGAGCAGTTCTTC

V: TRBV12-3/TRBV12-4
size: few
J: TRBJ1-5
D: -
CDR3: CASSFDRGANQPQHF
DNA: TGTGCCAGCAGTTTTGATCGGGGAGCAAATCAGCCCCAGCATTTT

V: TRBV10-3
size: -
J: TRBJ2-2
D: TRBD2
CDR3: CATTTSGRAWTGELFF
DNA: TGTGCCACTACCACTAGCGGGAGGGCGTGGACCGGGGAGCTGTTTTTT

V: TRBV9
size: -
J: TRBJ2-2
D: -
CDR3: CASSVGQSTGELFF
DNA: TGTGCCAGCAGCGTAGGCCAGAGTACCGGGGAGCTGTTTTTT

V: TRBV7-8
size: few
J: TRBJ2-1
D: -
CDR3: CASSLTRLGRPGDNEQFF
DNA: TGTGCCAGCAGCTTAACCAGACTCGGCCGGCCAGGTGACAATGAGCAGTTCTTC

V: TRBV12-3/TRBV12-4
size: -
J: TRBJ1-1
D: -
CDR3: CASSYHFEAFF
DNA: TGTGCCAGCAGTTACCATTTTGAAGCTTTCTTT

V: TRBV29-1
size: few
J: TRBJ2-7
D: -
CDR3: CSVEVFPSYEQYF
DNA: TGCAGCGTTGAGGTGTTTCCGTCCTACGAGCAGTACTTC

V: TRBV29-1
size: few
J: TRBJ2-2
D: TRBD1
CDR3: CSPFGDSLFGTGELFF
DNA: TGCAGCCCGTTCGGGGACAGCCTATTCGGCACCGGGGAGCTGTTTTTT

V: TRBV7-9
size: few
J: TRBJ2-3
D: -
CDR3: CASSLYGQADTQYF
DNA: TGTGCCAGCAGCTTATATGGGCAAGCAGATACGCAGTATTTT

V: TRBV6-2/TRBV6-3
size: few
J: TRBJ2-1
D: -
CDR3: CASSYLSQQFF
DNA: TGTGCCAGCAGTTACTTATCCCAGCAGTTCTTC

V: TRBV7-2
size: -
J: TRBJ2-4
D: -
CDR3: CASSLRVVSGQNIQYF
DNA: TGTGCCAGCAGCTTGAGGGTCGTTAGCGGCCAAAACATTCAGTACTTC

V: TRBV10-3
size: few
J: TRBJ2-7
D: -
CDR3: CAITPGPEIYEQYF
DNA: TGTGCCATCACCCCGGGACCTGAGATCTACGAGCAGTACTTC

V: TRBV7-9
size: -
J: TRBJ1-5
D: TRBD1
CDR3: CASSHQGVDQPQHF
DNA: TGTGCCAGCAGCCACCAGGGGGTAGATCAGCCCCAGCATTTT

V: TRBV29-1
size: few
J: TRBJ2-2
D: TRBD1
CDR3: CSVERQGGAGELFF
DNA: TGCAGCGTTGAAAGACAGGGTGGTGCCGGGGAGCTGTTTTTT

V: TRBV11-3
size: -
J: TRBJ1-1
D: -
CDR3: CASSPAPGALTEAFF
DNA: TGTGCCAGCAGCCCCGCCCCAGGGGCATTAACTGAAGCTTTCTTT

V: TRBV12-3/TRBV12-4
size: many
J: TRBJ2-3
D: -
CDR3: CASSSPTFGSSTDTQYF
DNA: TGTGCCAGCAGTTCACCCACTTTTGGGAGTAGCACAGATACGCAGTATTTT

V: TRBV5-1
size: -
J: TRBJ2-2
D: -
CDR3: CASSLLDSRNTGELFF
DNA: TGCGCCAGCAGCTTGCTGGACAGCCGGAACACCGGGGAGCTGTTTTTT

V: TRBV7-9
size: -
J: TRBJ2-1
D: TRBD2
CDR3: CASRLTSGPYPHEQFF
DNA: TGTGCCAGCAGACTTACTAGCGGCCCCTACCCCCATGAGCAGTTCTTC

V: TRBV7-2
size: few
J: TRBJ2-7
D: TRBD1
CDR3: CASSLVSVQGVSYEQYF
DNA: TGTGCCAGCAGCTTAGTATCGGTACAGGGGGTCTCCTACGAGCAGTACTTC

V: TRBV6-2/TRBV6-3
size: few
J: TRBJ2-7
D: -
CDR3: CASQRSSGEQYF
DNA: TGTGCCAGCCAGCGGTCTTCCGGCGAGCAGTACTTC

V: TRBV27
size: -
J: TRBJ2-5
D: -
CDR3: CASGLLQETQYF
DNA: TGTGCCAGCGGCCTACTTCAAGAGACCCAGTACTTC

V: TRBV5-1
size: few
J: TRBJ2-7
D: -
CDR3: CASSLSTGYEQYF
DNA: TGCGCCAGCAGCTTGTCTACAGGTTACGAGCAGTACTTC

V: TRBV2
size: -
J: TRBJ2-1
D: TRBD2
CDR3: CASTLAATNEQFF
DNA: TGTGCCAGCACCCTAGCGGCGACCAATGAGCAGTTCTTC

V: TRBV20-1
size: -
J: TRBJ1-1
D: TRBD1
CDR3: CSASRQGNTEAFF
DNA: TGCAGTGCTAGCCGACAGGGGAACACTGAAGCTTTCTTT

V: TRBV3-1
size: -
J: TRBJ2-3
D: TRBD2
CDR3: CATKSLAGASKGTQYF
DNA: TGTGCCACAAAATCCCTAGCGGGGGCCTCTAAGGGTACGCAGTATTTT

V: TRBV12-3/TRBV12-4
size: few
J: TRBJ2-4
D: TRBD2
CDR3: CASSLWTSGRLAKNIQYF
DNA: TGTGCCAGCAGTTTATGGACTAGCGGGCGCTTAGCCAAAAACATTCAGTACTTC

V: TRBV13
size: -
J: TRBJ2-7
D: -
CDR3: CASSQKDFPYEQYF
DNA: TGTGCCAGCAGCCAGAAGGATTTTCCCTACGAGCAGTACTTC

V: TRBV12-3/TRBV12-4
size: few
J: TRBJ1-2
D: -
CDR3: CASSFSWIYGYTF
DNA: TGTGCCAGCAGTTTCTCCTGGATTTATGGCTACACCTTC

V: TRBV5-1
size: once
J: TRBJ1-1
D: -
CDR3: CASSLEAGYTEAFF
DNA: TGCGCCAGCAGCTTGGAGGCGGGTTACACTGAAGCTTTCTTT

V: TRBV5-6
size: -
J: TRBJ2-2
D: -
CDR3: CASSLAGGPGELFF
DNA: TGTGCCAGCAGCTTGGCCGGGGGGCCCGGGGAGCTGTTTTTT

V: TRBV5-1
size: -
J: TRBJ2-7
D: -
CDR3: CASSPTGSRAEQYF
DNA: TGCGCCAGCAGCCCCACGGGATCACGCGCCGAGCAGTACTTC

V: TRBV15
size: few
J: TRBJ2-7
D: TRBD1
CDR3: CATSSGTAYYEQYF
DNA: TGTGCCACCAGCAGCGGGACAGCTTACTACGAGCAGTACTTC

V: TRBV5-6
size: many
J: TRBJ2-3
D: -
CDR3: CASSRREKVLQGADTQYF
DNA: TGTGCCAGCAGCCGCCGGGAGAAGGTCCTACAAGGGGCAGATACGCAGTATTTT

V: TRBV7-2
size: -
J: TRBJ2-7
D: TRBD2
CDR3: CASSLGLADYEQYF
DNA: TGTGCCAGCAGCTTAGGACTAGCGGACTACGAGCAGTACTTC